The T cell receptor (beta chain) under discussion was sequenced for a study of blood T cell repertoires in COVID-19 (dated by TCRdb to the early 2020s). About the study as a whole: Samples from collaborators originated in the United States, Italy and Spain and spanned both the acute and convalescent phases of COVID-19. The material from the prospective study consisted of cDNA or gDNA derived from T cells, B-cell-depleted T cells, or PBMCs. The dataset comprised deeply sampled blood TCRbeta repertoires from subjects exposed to, actively infected with, or recovered from COVID-19. The repertoires were released in a freely available public database intended as a resource for research on the immune response to SARS-CoV-2. Samples came from the ongoing ImmuneRACE study (first 160 participants) plus 1,254 subjects from 6 global collaborators. A de-identified subject ID, COVID-19 status, age in years and sex were almost always included in the sample metadata. Where available, HLA class I and class II types were obtained from metadata supplied by the sample provider rather than from assay-based typing.

On this clone: Its antigen remains undetermined. No much larger clonotype is one base removed from it; base qualities were not supplied.

TCRbeta CDR3 regions were amplified from genomic DNA using the immunoSEQ Assay, a bias-controlled multiplex PCR. Processing in the source paper ran as follows. The number of nucleated cells in each sample was estimated by amplification of reference gene primers within the assay. To quantify the absolute abundance of each unique TCRbeta CDR3 rearrangement, sequence reads were collapsed and filtered. Productive Simpson clonality was computed per sample as the square root of Simpson's diversity index over productive rearrangements. TCRdb limited this immuneACCESS table to in-frame rearrangements with V and J called. A share of clones is missing; checked studies link under half to unresolved V genes, and the rest is unexplained. V, J and clone size were drawn from that table, and D and trimming were deduced from the DNA. The sample has some 89,000 clones on record, 65% to 85% of them singletons. The ten largest clones take up about 4.1% of the sample.

CDR1 and CDR2 are drawn from the germline V gene: SGHRS, YFSETQ. V is cut back by 1 base and J by 0 bases, with 9 bases in the junction unmatched. From the cysteine through the phenylalanine, the CDR3 covers 19 amino acids. CDR3 DNA is the only sequence kept; it has 57 bases, read in frame from the first base. Each collaborating institution followed its own protocols to collect whole blood in K2EDTA tubes. Collaborator samples were shipped for TCRbeta analysis as frozen whole blood, isolated PBMCs, or DNA extracted from either sample type. What the study reported, not specific to this receptor: How much clinical and demographic metadata was included differed by source and by participant, and the metadata was provided uncurated.

This clonotype was obtained from a man in his fifties or sixties with acute or convalescent COVID-19. This sequence uses TRBV5-1 and TRBJ2-6; TRBD1 aligns with 8 central bases. The sequenced material came from peripheral blood. CDR3 loop: CASSLIRTGIISGANVLTF. The nucleotide sequence reads as follows: TGCGCCAGCAGCTTGATTAGGACAGGGATCATCTCTGGGGCCAACGTCCTGACTTTC.